A single sample gave rise to the 27 T cell receptor beta chains below, sequenced in a study of blood T cell repertoires in COVID-19. The method was immunoSEQ multiplex PCR; TCRdb's version includes in-frame clones alone and lacks a portion of them. The sample holds more than 150,000 clones; about 79% are singletons and the top ten take less than 30%. What was sequenced was peripheral blood. The receptors derive from a woman in her 70s with acute or convalescent COVID-19.

The genes are TRBV11-3 and TRBJ2-1; D is uncertain. Trimming left V 4 bases short and J 8 bases short, with 15 bases between. The CDR3 has 14 amino acids. Germline values: CDR1 SGHNT, CDR2 YENEEA. CDR3: CASSSGFSSDEQFF. The CDR3 DNA sequence: TGTGCCAGCAGCTCCGGGTTTTCCTCTGATGAGCAGTTCTTC.

This clone showed up just once. CDR3 loop: CASTKEQGREQYF. In nucleotides, the CDR3 is TGTGCCAGCACCAAAGAACAGGGTCGCGAGCAGTACTTC. This rearrangement joins TRBV6-5 to TRBJ2-7; D possibly corresponds to TRBD1 (6 bases). The V gene's germline CDR1 is MNHEY and CDR2 SVGAGI. There are 13 residues in the CDR3. V gave up 7 bases and J gave up 6 bases, with 16 bases separating them.

The J gene is TRBJ2-1, the V gene TRBV6-1, with D possibly being TRBD1 (5 bases). Germline loops: CDR1 MNHNS, CDR2 SASEGT. V was trimmed by 4 bases and J by 0 bases, leaving 13 bases between them. The CDR3 totals 16 residues. The CDR3: CASSARVGRSYNEQFF. The CDR3 DNA is TGTGCCAGCAGTGCCAGAGTGGGGCGCTCCTACAATGAGCAGTTCTTC.

The genes are TRBV19 and TRBJ2-7; D is ambiguous. The V end was cut by 1 base, the J end by 0 bases, with 7 bases between. From germline, CDR1 is LNHDA and CDR2 SQIVND (reference sequence). The CDR3 is 14 residues long. The CDR3 nucleotides read TGTGCCAGTAGTATAGGCCAGAACTCCTACGAGCAGTACTTC. Its protein product is CASSIGQNSYEQYF.

The V gene is TRBV12-3 or TRBV12-4, the J gene TRBJ1-2; D is uncertain. V was clipped by 1 base and J by 5 bases, with 5 bases between them. The CDR3 is made up of 12 amino acids. The CDR3 DNA follows: TGTGCCAGCAGTTTAGGGCGGTATGGCTACACCTTC. This encodes CASSLGRYGYTF.

V is TRBV2 and J is TRBJ2-3; 7 bases line up with TRBD1. The CDR3 contains 14 residues. The J segment lost 4 bases and the V segment lost 6 bases, leaving 7 bases of the junction unmatched. Germline V gives CDR1 SNHLY, CDR2 FYNNEI. The CDR3 DNA sequence: TGTGCCAGCAGCACGACAGGGTGGGCAGATACGCAGTATTTT. Protein: CASSTTGWADTQYF.

The chain combines TRBV7-3 with TRBJ2-2, with 7 nucleotides matching TRBD2. The V and J ends lost 1 base and 3 bases, in that order; junction bases with no gene match: 5. The length of the CDR3 is 16 residues. CDR1 is SGHTA, CDR2 FQGTGA, per germline. CDR3 DNA sequence: TGTGCCAGCAGCTTAATGGCGGGAGTAGACACCGGGGAGCTGTTTTTT. Protein: CASSLMAGVDTGELFF. The complete variable domain, with remaining parts taken from reference TRBV7-3 and TRBJ2-2, reads GAGVSQTPSNKVTEKGKYVELRCDPISGHTALYWYRQSLGQGPEFLIYFQGTGAADDSGLPNDRFFAVRPEGSVSTLKIQRTERGDSAVYLCASSLMAGVDTGELFFGEGSRLTVL.

The CDR3 nucleotides are TGTGCCACCAGCGGCGCAGGGAGGGCCTCGGGCAATCAGCCCCAGCATTTT. Encoded protein: CATSGAGRASGNQPQHF. This sequence joins TRBV15 and TRBJ1-5; weak D call: TRBD1 (5 bases). Germline lookup yields CDR1 LNHNV and CDR2 YYDKDF (reference sequence). The CDR3 totals 17 residues. Trimming took 5 bases from V and 2 from J, leaving 19 bases between them.

This clone came up a few times. The rearrangement uses TRBV5-5 and TRBJ1-4; 8 nucleotides align to TRBD1. CDR1 and CDR2 (germline): SGHKS, YYEKEE (reference sequence). J was trimmed by 8 bases and V by 4 bases; bases with no gene match: 7. This CDR3 has 14 residues. CDR3 nucleotides: TGTGCCAGCAGCCAAGGGACAGGCGGAGAAAAACTGTTTTTT. This translates into CASSQGTGGEKLFF.

The chain couples TRBV6-6 to TRBJ1-1, with a weak D call TRBD1 (6 bases). Germline V lookup: CDR1 MNHNY, CDR2 SVGAGI (reference sequence). Trimming took off 5 bases at V and 5 bases at J, with 9 bases between the two ends. The CDR3 has 12 amino acids. CDR3 residues: CASSLGQTEAFF. In nucleotides, the CDR3 is TGTGCCAGCAGTCTTGGACAGACTGAAGCTTTCTTT.

This clone has a handful of counts. The chain has TRBV27 and TRBJ2-3; TRBD2 matches at 8 bases. Germline trimming cut 5 bases from V and 0 bases from J; bases unmatched to any gene: 7. The length of the CDR3 is 16 residues. Germline V gene sequence: CDR1 MNHEY, CDR2 SMNVEV (reference sequence). The CDR3 DNA is TGTGCCAGCAGTACGACTAGCGTAACTAGCACAGATACGCAGTATTTT. As protein: CASSTTSVTSTDTQYF.

This chain links TRBV30 with TRBJ1-6, with TRBD1 as a possible D gene (6 bases). V lost 5 bases and J 10 bases, leaving 15 bases between the germline ends. Germline loops: CDR1 GTSNPN, CDR2 SVGIG (reference sequence). This CDR3 comprises 13 residues. The chain's CDR3 is CAWARRGLSPLHF. The CDR3 DNA follows: TGTGCCTGGGCCAGGCGGGGGCTGTCACCCCTCCACTTT.

The chain is built from TRBV6-5 and TRBJ2-7, with D possibly being TRBD2 (6 bases). CDR1 and CDR2 (germline): MNHEY, SVGAGI. The CDR3 runs 15 residues. Trimming took off 6 bases at V and 3 bases at J, with 18 bases between the two ends. CDR3 loop: CASSSLRDSLYEQYF. The CDR3 DNA reads as TGTGCCAGCAGCTCCCTCCGGGACTCGCTCTACGAGCAGTACTTC.

The chain uses TRBV2 and TRBJ2-1; 9 bases align to TRBD2. The CDR3 spans 14 residues. Germline V lookup: CDR1 SNHLY, CDR2 FYNNEI. V lost 1 base and J lost 13; bases outside the gene matches: 8. The CDR3 nucleotides read TGTGCCAGCAGTGAAGAGGTAAAACTAGCGGGTCAGTTCTTC. Amino acid sequence: CASSEEVKLAGQFF.

This clone is a singleton in its sample. This chain joins TRBV5-5 and TRBJ1-1; D not resolved. The V end lost 0 bases, the J end lost 4 bases, and 7 bases lay between the germline ends. The germline V gene has CDR1 SGHKS and CDR2 YYEKEE (reference sequence). The CDR3 has 13 amino acids. The CDR3 loop reads CASSLGAGTEAFF. CDR3 coding DNA: TGTGCCAGCAGCTTGGGGGCGGGCACTGAAGCTTTCTTT. The full variable domain, its missing parts supplied by reference TRBV5-5 and TRBJ1-1, is DAGVTQSPTHLIKTRGQQVTLRCSPISGHKSVSWYQQVLGQGPQFIFQYYEKEERGRGNFPDRFSARQFPNYSSELNVNALLLGDSALYLCASSLGAGTEAFFGQGTRLTVV.

This clone was recorded only once. The rearrangement links TRBV19 to TRBJ1-1; 8 bases agree with TRBD1. In germline, CDR1 is LNHDA, CDR2 SQIVND (reference sequence). The CDR3 loop spans 17 amino acids. V shed 2 bases and J 4 bases; nucleotides not matched to a gene: 12. This chain's CDR3 is CASSIMGDRFVGTEAFF. CDR3 DNA: TGTGCCAGTAGTATAATGGGGGACAGGTTTGTGGGCACTGAAGCTTTCTTT.

The gene calls are TRBV4-1 and TRBJ1-1; possibly TRBD1 for D (6 bases). Germline V lookup: CDR1 MGHRA, CDR2 YSYEKL. Trimming left V 1 base short and J 0 bases short, with 12 bases between. The CDR3 has 16 residues. CDR3 bases: TGCGCCAGCAGCCAAGTTTGGGCAGGGGTGAACACTGAAGCTTTCTTT. Residues: CASSQVWAGVNTEAFF.

The chain employs TRBV5-4 and TRBJ1-2; TRBD1 is a possible D gene (5 bases). This CDR3 region has 16 residues. Germline CDR1 SGHNT, CDR2 YYREEE (reference sequence). Trimming shortened V by 0 bases and J by 8 bases, and 20 bases separated the two germline ends. CDR3 bases: TGTGCCAGCAGCTTGGCCATCGGCAGGGAAAAAGACGGCTACACCTTC. Protein sequence: CASSLAIGREKDGYTF.

CDR3 nucleotides: TGTGCCAGCAGTCTTAATATGAACACTGAAGCTTTCTTT. This sequence encodes CASSLNMNTEAFF. V gene TRBV2 combines with J gene TRBJ1-1; D is unresolved. V was shortened by 5 bases and J by 0 bases, with 7 bases between the two germline ends. The CDR3 is made up of 13 amino acids. Germline loops: CDR1 SNHLY, CDR2 FYNNEI.

This clone came up a few times. The rearrangement links TRBV15 to TRBJ2-3; TRBD2 is a possible D gene (5 bases). CDR3 length: 17 residues. Germline assignment: CDR1 LNHNV and CDR2 YYDKDF (reference sequence). The V and J ends lost 0 bases and 0 bases respectively, with 13 bases between them. The CDR3, as DNA: TGTGCCACCAGCAGAGATAGGGCTAGCCCTAGCACAGATACGCAGTATTTT. It is translated as CATSRDRASPSTDTQYF. The full variable domain, rest sourced from reference TRBV15 and TRBJ2-3, is DAMVIQNPRYQVTQFGKPVTLSCSQTLNHNVMYWYQQKSSQAPKLLFHYYDKDFNNEADTPDNFQSRRPNTSFCFLDIRSPGLGDTAMYLCATSRDRASPSTDTQYFGPGTRLTVL.

The chain combines TRBV27 with TRBJ2-5, with 7 bases matching TRBD1. J gave up 4 bases and V 8 bases, and 7 bases lay outside the gene matches. CDR3 length equals 13 residues. Germline loops: CDR1 MNHEY, CDR2 SMNVEV (reference sequence). CDR3 DNA sequence: TGTGCCAGCGCTTCTAGGGGGCCAGAGACCCAGTACTTC. Amino acids: CASASRGPETQYF.

In this sample, this clone turned up a few times. The genes are TRBV6-1 and TRBJ1-4, with a possible D match to TRBD1 (6 bases). CDR3 length equals 16 residues. Germline CDR1 reads MNHNS; CDR2 reads SASEGT. V shed 4 bases and J shed 3 bases, with 15 bases lying between them. The CDR3: CASSVLRGKANEKLFF. The CDR3 nucleotides read TGTGCCAGCAGTGTGTTGAGGGGGAAGGCTAATGAAAAACTGTTTTTT.

This clone was observed a handful of times. The chain couples TRBV19 to TRBJ1-2, with 12 bases that match TRBD1. Germline V gene sequence: CDR1 LNHDA, CDR2 SQIVND (reference sequence). J was trimmed by 4 bases and V by 3 bases; bases with no gene match: 6. This CDR3 has 16 amino acids. CDR3 coding DNA: TGTGCCAGTAGTATCTCCGGGACAGGGGGCACCTATGGCTACACCTTC. This sequence encodes CASSISGTGGTYGYTF.

This chain joins TRBV5-1 and TRBJ2-2; D possibly corresponds to TRBD1 (6 bases). CDR3 length: 15 amino acids. CDR1 and CDR2 from the germline V gene are SGHRS and YFSETQ. The V and J ends lost 3 bases and 2 bases respectively, with 11 bases between them. This CDR3 is CASSYTGFNTGELFF. The CDR3 nucleotides read TGCGCCAGCAGCTATACAGGGTTTAACACCGGGGAGCTGTTTTTT.

The genes are TRBV6-1 and TRBJ2-7, with D maybe TRBD2 (6 bases). CDR3 length: 14 residues. Germline CDR1 reads MNHNS; CDR2 reads SASEGT. The V and J ends lost 2 bases and 3 bases respectively, with 11 bases between them. CDR3 nucleotides: TGTGCCAGCAGTGAACTCGGGAGTCGCTACGAGCAGTACTTC. Translated, it gives CASSELGSRYEQYF.

Only a few counts were recorded for this clone. The chain employs TRBV7-2 and TRBJ1-2; a possible D gene is TRBD1 (6 bases). CDR1 SGHTA and CDR2 FQGNSA come from the germline V gene. This CDR3 region has 14 residues. Trimming took off 1 base at V and 6 bases at J, with 12 bases between the two ends. CDR3 protein: CASSLEQGINGYTF. CDR3 coding DNA: TGTGCCAGCAGCTTAGAGCAGGGGATCAATGGCTACACCTTC.

The chain has TRBV14 and TRBJ1-2, with TRBD1 matching over 9 bases. Germline V gene data show CDR1 as SGHDN and CDR2 as FVKESK. With 3 bases clipped from V and 8 bases from J, the junction kept 7 bases outside the gene matches. This CDR3 has 14 amino acids. As DNA, the CDR3 is TGTGCCAGCAGCCAGAGTTGGACAGGGGTAGGCTACACCTTC. Residues: CASSQSWTGVGYTF. The complete variable domain, with remaining parts taken from reference TRBV14 and TRBJ1-2, reads EAGVTQFPSHSVIEKGQTVTLRCDPISGHDNLYWYRRVMGKEIKFLLHFVKESKQDESGMPNNRFLAERTGGTYSTLKVQPAELEDSGVYFCASSQSWTGVGYTFGSGTRLTVV.